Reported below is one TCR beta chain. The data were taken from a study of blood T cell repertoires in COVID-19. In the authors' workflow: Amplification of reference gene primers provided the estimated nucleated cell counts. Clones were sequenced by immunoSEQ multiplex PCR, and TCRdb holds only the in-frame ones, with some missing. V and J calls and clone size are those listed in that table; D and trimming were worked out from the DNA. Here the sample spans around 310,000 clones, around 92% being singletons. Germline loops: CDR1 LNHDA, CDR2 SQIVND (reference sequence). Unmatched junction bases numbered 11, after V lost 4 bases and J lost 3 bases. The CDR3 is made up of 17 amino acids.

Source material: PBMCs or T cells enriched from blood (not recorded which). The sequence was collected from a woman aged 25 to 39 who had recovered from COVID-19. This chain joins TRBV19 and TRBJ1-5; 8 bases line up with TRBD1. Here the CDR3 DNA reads TGTGCCAGTAGTAGGACTGGACAGGGCGGCCCCAATCAGCCCCAGCATTTT. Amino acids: CASSRTGQGGPNQPQHF.